This TCR beta chain was sequenced during a study of PD-1 blockade in classical Hodgkin lymphoma. The protocol was immunoSEQ multiplex PCR, while the TCRdb copy is restricted to in-frame clones and leaves out a portion. Of around 7,000 clones listed, roughly 79% are singletons. As to time point: newly diagnosed, previously untreated cHL patient sample. Comparators were PBMCs taken from newly diagnosed, untreated classical Hodgkin lymphoma. The CDR3 loop spans 17 amino acids. Per germline, CDR1 SGHRS and CDR2 YFSETQ. Trimming pared 3 bases from V and 0 bases from J, leaving 15 bases between. Study outcomes and limitations: Reported baseline diversity: healthy donors highest, relapsed/refractory patients lowest. Repertoire differences have undefined causes, possibly disease activity or prior therapy.

Notes on this clone: The antigen is unknown.

The V gene is TRBV5-1, the J gene TRBJ1-4, with D possibly TRBD1 on 5 matching bases. Sample: peripheral blood mononuclear cells (PBMCs). This clonotype was obtained from a human donor with classical Hodgkin lymphoma. CDR3 residues: CASSWGGSFATNEKLFF. Here the CDR3 DNA reads TGCGCCAGCAGCTGGGGGGGATCCTTTGCAACTAATGAAAAACTGTTTTTT.